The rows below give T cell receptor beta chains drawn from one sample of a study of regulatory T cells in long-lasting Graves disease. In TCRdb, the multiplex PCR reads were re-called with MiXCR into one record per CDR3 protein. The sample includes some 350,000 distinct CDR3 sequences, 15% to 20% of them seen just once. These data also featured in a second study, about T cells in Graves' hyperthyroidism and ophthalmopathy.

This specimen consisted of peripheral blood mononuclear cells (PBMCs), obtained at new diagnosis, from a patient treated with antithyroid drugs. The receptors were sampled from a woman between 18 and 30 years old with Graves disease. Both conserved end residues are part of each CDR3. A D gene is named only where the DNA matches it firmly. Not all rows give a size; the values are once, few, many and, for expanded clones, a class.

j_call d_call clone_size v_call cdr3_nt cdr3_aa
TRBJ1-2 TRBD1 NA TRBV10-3 TGTGCCATCAGTGAGGGGACAGCGAACTATGGCTACACCTTC CAISEGTANYGYTF
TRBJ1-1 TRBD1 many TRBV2 TGTGCCAGCAGTGAAGGCTGGACAGGGGAAACTGAAGCTTTCTTT CASSEGWTGETEAFF
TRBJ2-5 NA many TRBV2 TGTGCCAGCAGTGTGTACCAAGAGACCCAGTACTTC CASSVYQETQYF
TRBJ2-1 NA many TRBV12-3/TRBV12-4 TGTGCCAGCAGTTTGGAAAGCGAGCAGTTCTTC CASSLESEQFF
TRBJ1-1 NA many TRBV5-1 TGTGCCAGCAGCCCGGACCTGTCCAACACTGAAGCTTTCTTT CASSPDLSNTEAFF
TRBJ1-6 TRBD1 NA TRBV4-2 TGTGCCAGCAGCCAAGATTGGACAGGGGTTTCACCCCTCCACTTT CASSQDWTGVSPLHF
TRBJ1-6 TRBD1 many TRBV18 TGTGCCAGCTCACCTATGGGACAGGGGAAAGGTTCACCCCTCCACTTT CASSPMGQGKGSPLHF
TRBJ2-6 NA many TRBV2 TGTGCCAGCAGTGGGGGACCGCTACCCTCCTCTGGGGCCAACGTCCTGACTTTC CASSGGPLPSSGANVLTF
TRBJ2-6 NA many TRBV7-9 TGTGCCAGCCGCCTTGGCGTAGGACGCTCTGGGGCCAACGTCCTGACTTTC CASRLGVGRSGANVLTF
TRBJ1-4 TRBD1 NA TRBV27 TGTGCCAGCAGTTTATCGACAGGGTTCGCCGAAAAACTGTTTTTT CASSLSTGFAEKLFF
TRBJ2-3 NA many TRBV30 TGTGCCTGGAGTTGGTCTACGAGGGGCACAGATACGCAGTATTTT CAWSWSTRGTDTQYF
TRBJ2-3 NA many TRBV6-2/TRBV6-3 TGTGCCAGCAGTGCGAGGGCAGACACAGATACGCAGTATTTT CASSARADTDTQYF
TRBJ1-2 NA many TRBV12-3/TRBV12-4 TGTGCCAGCAAGGGGGGGGGGAGGGTTTATGGCTACACCTTC CASKGGGRVYGYTF
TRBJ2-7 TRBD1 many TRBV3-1 TGTGTCAGCACCCGCCGGGACAGGGGTTACGAGCAGTACTTC CVSTRRDRGYEQYF
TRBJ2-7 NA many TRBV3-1 TGTGCCAGCAGCCATTGGGACCGCATCTACGGGCAGTACTTC CASSHWDRIYGQYF
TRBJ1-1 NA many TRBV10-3 TGTGCCATCAGTCAGGGAGAGGGAACATTTGAAGCTTTCTTT CAISQGEGTFEAFF
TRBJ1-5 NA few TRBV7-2 TGTGCCAGCAGCCCGAACGCAGATCAGCCCCAGCATTTT CASSPNADQPQHF
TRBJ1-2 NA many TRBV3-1 TGTGCCAGCAGCCAAGACATAGGGACCTATGGCTACACCTTC CASSQDIGTYGYTF
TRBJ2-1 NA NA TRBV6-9 TGTGCCAGCAGTTCCTACAGGGTCGAGAATGAGCAGTTCTTC CASSSYRVENEQFF
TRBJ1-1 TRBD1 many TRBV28 TGTGCCAGCAGTTTTGGACAGGAACTTGGGGCTTTCTTT CASSFGQELGAFF
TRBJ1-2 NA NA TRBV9 TGTGCCAGCAGCGTAAGTCAGACAGATCAAAACTATGGCTACACCTTC CASSVSQTDQNYGYTF
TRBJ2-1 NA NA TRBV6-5 TGTGCCAGCAGTTATTATAGGGGCAATGAGCAGTTCTTC CASSYYRGNEQFF
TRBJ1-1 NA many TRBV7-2 TGTGCCAGCAGCTTAGATTATGGACGTGAAGCTTTCTTT CASSLDYGREAFF
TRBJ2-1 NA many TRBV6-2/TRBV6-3 TGTGCCAGCACCCGGCCGCGTAGCTCCTACAATGAGCAGTTCTTC CASTRPRSSYNEQFF
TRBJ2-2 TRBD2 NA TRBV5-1 TGCGCCAGCAGCCTCATTCCAATGACTAGCGGGGGGTCCGGGGAGCTGTTTTTT CASSLIPMTSGGSGELFF
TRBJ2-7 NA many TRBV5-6 TGTGCCAGCAGCCACCGGGACACCAACTACGAGCAGTACTTC CASSHRDTNYEQYF
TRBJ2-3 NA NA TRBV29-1 TGCAGCGTTGAAGATCGGCTGAAGTCGATGGGTGATACGCAGTATTTT CSVEDRLKSMGDTQYF
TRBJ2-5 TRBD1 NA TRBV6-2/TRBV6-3 TGTGCCAGCAGTTACTCTCGGGACAGCTTCCAAGAGACCCAGTACTTC CASSYSRDSFQETQYF
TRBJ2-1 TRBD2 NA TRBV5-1 TGCGCCAGCAGCCCGACTAGCGGGATGTACAATGAGCAGTTCTTC CASSPTSGMYNEQFF
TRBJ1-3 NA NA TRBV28 TGTGCCAGCGGCGACAGACGCTCTGGAAACACCATATATTTT CASGDRRSGNTIYF
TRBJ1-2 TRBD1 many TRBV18 TGTGCCAGCTCACTGGGACAGGAGAGGGGCTACACCTTC CASSLGQERGYTF
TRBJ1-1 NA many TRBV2 TGTGCCAGCAGTGAATGGAGTGGGCCAGCGGAAGCTTTCTTT CASSEWSGPAEAFF
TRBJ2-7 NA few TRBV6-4 TGTGCCAGCAGTGAAGTAGCAGGGGCCACCTACGAGCAGTACTTC CASSEVAGATYEQYF
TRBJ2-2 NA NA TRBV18 TGTGCCAGCTCACCGACAGAAAACACCGGGGAGCTGTTTTTT CASSPTENTGELFF
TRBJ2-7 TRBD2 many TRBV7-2 TGTGCCAGCAGCCAGAGCGGGAGAGTGTACGAGCAGTACTTC CASSQSGRVYEQYF
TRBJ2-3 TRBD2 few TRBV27 TGTGCCAGCAGTTTGTTAATCGGGGGGGCCCCAGATACGCAGTATTTT CASSLLIGGAPDTQYF
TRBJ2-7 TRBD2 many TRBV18 TGTGCCAGCTCACCATCGACTAGCGGGTGGTACGAGCAGTACTTC CASSPSTSGWYEQYF
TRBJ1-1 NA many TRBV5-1 TGTGCCAGCACCTCTCCCTCGGGCACTGAAGCTTTCTTT CASTSPSGTEAFF
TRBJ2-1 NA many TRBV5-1 TGTGCCAGCAGTTTAGGGGGTGATGAGCAGTTCTTC CASSLGGDEQFF
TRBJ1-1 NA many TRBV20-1 TGCAGTGTTGCCTTGACAGGACTCACTGAAGCTTTCTTT CSVALTGLTEAFF
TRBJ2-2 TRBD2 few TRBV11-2 TGTGCCAGCAGCTTATTAGAGGGGAGGGGCGGGGAGCTGTTTTTT CASSLLEGRGGELFF
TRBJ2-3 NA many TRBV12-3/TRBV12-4 TGTGCCAGCAGCCTAACGGGGGCCACACACACAGATACGCAGTATTTT CASSLTGATHTDTQYF
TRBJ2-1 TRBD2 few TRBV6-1 TGTGCCAGCAGTGAAACTCCGACCGGGGGGGCTGAGCAGTTCTTC CASSETPTGGAEQFF
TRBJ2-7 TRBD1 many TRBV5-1 TGCGCCAGCAGCTTGGGACAGGGCTGGTTCGAGCAGTACTTC CASSLGQGWFEQYF
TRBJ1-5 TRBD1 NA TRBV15 TGTGCCACCAGCAGAGGTGGACAGGGGAGCAATCAGCCCCAGCATTTT CATSRGGQGSNQPQHF
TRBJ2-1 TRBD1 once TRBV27 TGTGCCAGCAGTTTATGGCAGGGGGCCTATGAGCAGTTCTTC CASSLWQGAYEQFF
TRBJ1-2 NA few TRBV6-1 TGTGCCACCCGACAGACCTATGGCTACACCTTC CATRQTYGYTF